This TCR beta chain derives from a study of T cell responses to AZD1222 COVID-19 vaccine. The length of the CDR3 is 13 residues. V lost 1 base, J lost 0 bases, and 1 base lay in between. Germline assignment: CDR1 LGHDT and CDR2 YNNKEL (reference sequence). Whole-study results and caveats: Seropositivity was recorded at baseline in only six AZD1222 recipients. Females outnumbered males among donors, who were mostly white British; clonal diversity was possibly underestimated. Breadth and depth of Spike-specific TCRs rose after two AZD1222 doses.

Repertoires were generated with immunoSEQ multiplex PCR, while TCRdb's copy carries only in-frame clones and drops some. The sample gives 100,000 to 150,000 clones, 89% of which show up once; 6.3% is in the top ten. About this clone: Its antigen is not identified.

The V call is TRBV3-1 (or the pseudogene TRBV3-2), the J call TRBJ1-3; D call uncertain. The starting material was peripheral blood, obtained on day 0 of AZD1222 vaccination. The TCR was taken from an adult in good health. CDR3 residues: CASSQGSGNTIYF. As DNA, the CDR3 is TGTGCCAGCAGCCAAGGCTCTGGAAACACCATATATTTT.